This T cell receptor beta chain was sequenced during a study of T cell repertoires in cytomegalovirus infection (dated by TCRdb to between 2018 and 2020). Broadly, across the study: The peptide stimulations were aimed at well-studied HLA-B-restricted epitopes as well as recently identified HLA-C-restricted CMV epitopes, whose presentation resists viral immunomodulation. The HLA type of each donor mattered for the analysis, because public TCR beta signatures pointed to carriage of CMV infection along with the matching HLA type. What the research found in general, with its limitations: The ex vivo response was dominated by HLA-C-restricted CMV-specific TCR beta clonotypes, which also provided the single most frequent clonotype in two of eight donors. In both this cohort and an independent cohort of 350 or so donors, the cumulative frequency of public TCR beta family members distinguished carriers of CMV infection plus the relevant HLA type.

Instrument on record: Illumina HiSeq 1500. Using fastp at Q25 and MiXCR, TCRdb reprocessed the public reads and kept productive beta chains. Duplicate CDR3 protein sequences are folded into a single record with the most common DNA and genes. The sample table lists about a million distinct CDR3 sequences, more than 25% of them with a count of one. The ten largest make up over 12% of the sample. In light of the paper, this sample's treatment or condition label describes: in vitro stimulation with specific CMV peptide epitopes to enrich CMV-specific T cells. About this clonotype itself: Its antigen is unknown. No much larger clone is present one base from it, and per-base qualities are unavailable.

The CDR3, cysteine through phenylalanine, is 17 amino acids long. Only CDR3 DNA remains: 51 bases, in frame from the first base. V drops 1 base and J drops 0 bases, leaving 13 bases in between. For CDR1 and CDR2, the germline V gene lists SGHVS and FNYEAQ. The rearranged segments are TRBV7-6 and TRBJ2-1, with the D gene not confidently named. The receptor comes from a human donor in good health (CMV status not recorded). Some clones in this sample may be carry-over from other donors' samples. The sample here was cultured CD8+ T cells from PBMCs, taken from culture after CMV antigen stimulation. The nucleotide sequence reads as follows: TGTGCCAGCAGCTTAGTGGTAGTAGCTGACTCCTACAATGAGCAGTTCTTC. This yields the protein CASSLVVVADSYNEQFF.